This TCR beta chain comes out of a study of CD8 T cells in Susac syndrome. RNA in amounts of about 0.5 to 1 ug was reverse transcribed with random hexamers. Multiplex immunoSEQ PCR targeted 54 Vbeta and 13 Jbeta TCR beta segments. Each CDR3 protein is one row after TCRdb ran MiXCR on the immunoSEQ multiplex PCR reads. The repertoire holds 150,000 to 200,000 distinct CDR3 sequences, with 85% to 95% as singletons. The CDR3 extends over 15 amino acids. From germline, CDR1 is MNHEY and CDR2 SVGAGI. V lost 2 bases and J lost 2; bases outside the gene matches: 3. Material: CD4+ T cells from PBMCs. The V and J genes are TRBV6-5 and TRBJ2-1, with 7 bases identical to TRBD1. The receptor was isolated from a human donor in good health. CDR3 residues: CASSYDRETYNEQFF. The CDR3 DNA sequence: TGTGCCAGCAGTTACGACAGGGAAACCTACAATGAGCAGTTCTTC.